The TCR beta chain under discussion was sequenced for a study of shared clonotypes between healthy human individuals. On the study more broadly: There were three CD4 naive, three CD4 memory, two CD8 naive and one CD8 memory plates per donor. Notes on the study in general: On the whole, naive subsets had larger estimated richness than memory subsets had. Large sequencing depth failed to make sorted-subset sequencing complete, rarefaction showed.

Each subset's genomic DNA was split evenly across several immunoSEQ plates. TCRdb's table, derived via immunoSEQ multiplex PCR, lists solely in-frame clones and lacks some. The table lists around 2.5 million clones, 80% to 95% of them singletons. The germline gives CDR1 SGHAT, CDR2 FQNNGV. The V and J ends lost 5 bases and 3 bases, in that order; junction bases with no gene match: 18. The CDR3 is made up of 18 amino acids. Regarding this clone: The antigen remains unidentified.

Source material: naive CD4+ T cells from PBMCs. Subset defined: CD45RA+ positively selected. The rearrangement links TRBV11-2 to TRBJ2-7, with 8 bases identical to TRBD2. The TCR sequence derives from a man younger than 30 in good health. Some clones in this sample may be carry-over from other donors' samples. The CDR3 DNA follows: TGTGCCAGCAGCCCCCGGAGGAGGAGCGGGAGTGCCTACTACGAGCAGTACTTC. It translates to CASSPRRRSGSAYYEQYF.